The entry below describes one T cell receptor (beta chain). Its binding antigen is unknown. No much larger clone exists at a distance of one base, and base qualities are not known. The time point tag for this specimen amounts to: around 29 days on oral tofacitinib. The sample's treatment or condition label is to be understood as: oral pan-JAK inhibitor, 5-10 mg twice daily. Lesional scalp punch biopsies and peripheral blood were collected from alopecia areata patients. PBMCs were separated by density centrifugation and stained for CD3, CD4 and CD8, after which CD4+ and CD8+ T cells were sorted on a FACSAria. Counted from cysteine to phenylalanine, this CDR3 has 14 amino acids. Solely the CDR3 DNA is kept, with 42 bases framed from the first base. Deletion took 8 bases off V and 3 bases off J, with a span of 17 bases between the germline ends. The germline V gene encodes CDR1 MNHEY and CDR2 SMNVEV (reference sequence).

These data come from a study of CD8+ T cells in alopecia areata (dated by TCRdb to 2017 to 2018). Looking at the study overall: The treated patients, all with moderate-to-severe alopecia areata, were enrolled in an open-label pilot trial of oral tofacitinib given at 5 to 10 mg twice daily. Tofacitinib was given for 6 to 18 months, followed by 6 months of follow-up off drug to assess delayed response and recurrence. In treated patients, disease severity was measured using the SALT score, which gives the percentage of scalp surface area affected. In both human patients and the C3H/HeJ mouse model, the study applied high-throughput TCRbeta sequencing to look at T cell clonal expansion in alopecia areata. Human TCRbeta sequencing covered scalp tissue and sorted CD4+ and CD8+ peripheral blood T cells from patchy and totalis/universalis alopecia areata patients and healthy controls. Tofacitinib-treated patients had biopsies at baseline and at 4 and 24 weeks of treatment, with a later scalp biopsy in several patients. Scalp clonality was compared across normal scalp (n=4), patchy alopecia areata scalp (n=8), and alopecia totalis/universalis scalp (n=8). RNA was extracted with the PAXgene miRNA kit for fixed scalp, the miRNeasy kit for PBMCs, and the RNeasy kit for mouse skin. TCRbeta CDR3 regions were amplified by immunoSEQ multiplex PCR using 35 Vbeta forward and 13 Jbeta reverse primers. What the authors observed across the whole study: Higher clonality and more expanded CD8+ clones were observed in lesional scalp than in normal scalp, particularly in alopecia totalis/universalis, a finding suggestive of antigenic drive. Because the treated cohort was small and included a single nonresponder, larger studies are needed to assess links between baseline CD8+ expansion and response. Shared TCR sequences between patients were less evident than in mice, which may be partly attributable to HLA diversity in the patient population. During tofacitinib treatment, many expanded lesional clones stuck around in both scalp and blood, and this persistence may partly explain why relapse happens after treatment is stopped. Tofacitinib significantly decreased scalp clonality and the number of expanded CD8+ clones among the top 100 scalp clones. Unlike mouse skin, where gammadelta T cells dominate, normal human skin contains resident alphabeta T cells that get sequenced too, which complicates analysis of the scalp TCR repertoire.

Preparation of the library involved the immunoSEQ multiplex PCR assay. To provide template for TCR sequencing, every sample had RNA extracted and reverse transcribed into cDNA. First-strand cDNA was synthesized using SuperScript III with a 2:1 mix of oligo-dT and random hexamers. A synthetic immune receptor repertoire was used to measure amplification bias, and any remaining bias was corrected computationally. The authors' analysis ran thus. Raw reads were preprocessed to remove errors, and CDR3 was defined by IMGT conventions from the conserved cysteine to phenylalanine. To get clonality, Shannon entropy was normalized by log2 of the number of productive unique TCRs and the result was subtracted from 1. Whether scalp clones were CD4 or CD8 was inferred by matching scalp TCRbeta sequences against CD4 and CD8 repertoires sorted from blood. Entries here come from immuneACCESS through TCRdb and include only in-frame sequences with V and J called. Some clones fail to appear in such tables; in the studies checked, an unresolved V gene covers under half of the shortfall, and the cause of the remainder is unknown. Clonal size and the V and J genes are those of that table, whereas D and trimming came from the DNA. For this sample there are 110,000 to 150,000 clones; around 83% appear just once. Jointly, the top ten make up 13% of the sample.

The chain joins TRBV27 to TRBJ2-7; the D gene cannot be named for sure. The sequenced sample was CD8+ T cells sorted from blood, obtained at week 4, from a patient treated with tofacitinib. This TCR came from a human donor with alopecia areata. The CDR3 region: CASAITGENYEQYF. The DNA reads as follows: TGTGCCAGCGCTATAACGGGTGAGAACTACGAGCAGTACTTC.